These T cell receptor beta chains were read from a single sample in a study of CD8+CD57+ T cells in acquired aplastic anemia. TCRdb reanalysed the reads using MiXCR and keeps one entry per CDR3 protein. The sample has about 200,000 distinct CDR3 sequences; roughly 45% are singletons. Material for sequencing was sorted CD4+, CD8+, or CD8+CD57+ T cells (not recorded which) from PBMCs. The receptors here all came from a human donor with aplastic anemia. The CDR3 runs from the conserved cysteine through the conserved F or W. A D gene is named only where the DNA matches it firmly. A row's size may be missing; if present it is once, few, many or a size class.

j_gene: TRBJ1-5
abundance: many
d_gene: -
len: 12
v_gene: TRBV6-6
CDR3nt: TGTGCCAGCAGTTTCGTCAATCAGCCCCAGCATTTT
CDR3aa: CASSFVNQPQHF

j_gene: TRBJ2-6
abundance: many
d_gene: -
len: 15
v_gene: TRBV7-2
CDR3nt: TGTGCCAGCAGCTTACAGAGCTCTGGGGCCAACGTCCTGACTTTC
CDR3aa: CASSLQSSGANVLTF

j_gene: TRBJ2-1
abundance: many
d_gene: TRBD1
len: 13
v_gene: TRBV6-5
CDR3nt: TGTGCCAGCAGTGAACAGGGGTACAATGAGCAGTTCTTC
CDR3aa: CASSEQGYNEQFF

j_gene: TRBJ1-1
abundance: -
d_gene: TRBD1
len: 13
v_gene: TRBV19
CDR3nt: TGTGCCAGTAGTATCCAGGGGGATTATGAAGCTTTCTTT
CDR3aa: CASSIQGDYEAFF

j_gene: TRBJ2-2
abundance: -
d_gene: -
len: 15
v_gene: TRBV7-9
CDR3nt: TGTGCCAGCAGCTTACGGTCCCCTATCACCGGGGAGCTGTTTTTT
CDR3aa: CASSLRSPITGELFF

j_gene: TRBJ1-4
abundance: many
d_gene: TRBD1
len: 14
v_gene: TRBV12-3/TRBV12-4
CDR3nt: TGTGCCAGCAGTATGGGACAGGCCGATGGAAAACTGTTTTTT
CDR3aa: CASSMGQADGKLFF

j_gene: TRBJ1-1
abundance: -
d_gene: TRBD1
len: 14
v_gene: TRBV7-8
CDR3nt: TGTGCCAGCAGCTTCTCAGGGGGTTACACTGAAGCTTTCTTT
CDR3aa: CASSFSGGYTEAFF

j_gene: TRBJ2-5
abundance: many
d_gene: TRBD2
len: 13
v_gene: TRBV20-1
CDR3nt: TGCAGTGCTAGGGGGGGGGTGGGGGAGACCCAGTACTTC
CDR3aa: CSARGGVGETQYF

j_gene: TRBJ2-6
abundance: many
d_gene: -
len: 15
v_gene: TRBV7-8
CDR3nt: TGTGCCAGCAGCTCAGGACCTTCTGGGGCCAACGTCCTGACTTTC
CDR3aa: CASSSGPSGANVLTF

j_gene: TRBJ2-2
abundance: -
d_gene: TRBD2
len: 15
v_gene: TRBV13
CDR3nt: TGTGCCAGCAGCTTCACCGGGACTATCACCGGGGAGCTGTTTTTT
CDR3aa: CASSFTGTITGELFF

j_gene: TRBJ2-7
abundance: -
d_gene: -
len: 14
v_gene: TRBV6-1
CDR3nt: TGTGCCAGCAGTGAAGAACGGGACGTATACAAGCGGTACTTC
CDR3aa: CASSEERDVYKRYF